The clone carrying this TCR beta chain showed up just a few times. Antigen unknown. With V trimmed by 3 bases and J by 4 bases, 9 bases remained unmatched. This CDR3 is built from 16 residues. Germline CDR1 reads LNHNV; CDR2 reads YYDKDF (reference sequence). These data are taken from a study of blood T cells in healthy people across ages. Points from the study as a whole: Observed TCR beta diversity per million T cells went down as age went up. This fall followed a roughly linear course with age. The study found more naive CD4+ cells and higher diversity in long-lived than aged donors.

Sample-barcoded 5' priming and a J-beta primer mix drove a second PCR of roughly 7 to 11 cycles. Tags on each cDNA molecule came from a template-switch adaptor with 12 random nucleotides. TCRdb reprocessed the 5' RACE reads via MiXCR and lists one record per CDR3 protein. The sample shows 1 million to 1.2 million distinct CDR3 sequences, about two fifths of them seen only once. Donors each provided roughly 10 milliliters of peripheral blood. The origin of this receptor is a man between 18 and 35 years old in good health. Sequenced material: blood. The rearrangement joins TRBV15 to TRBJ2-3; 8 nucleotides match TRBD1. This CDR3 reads CATSRGIGQGADTQYF. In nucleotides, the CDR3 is TGTGCCACCAGCAGGGGAATAGGACAGGGCGCAGATACGCAGTATTTT.